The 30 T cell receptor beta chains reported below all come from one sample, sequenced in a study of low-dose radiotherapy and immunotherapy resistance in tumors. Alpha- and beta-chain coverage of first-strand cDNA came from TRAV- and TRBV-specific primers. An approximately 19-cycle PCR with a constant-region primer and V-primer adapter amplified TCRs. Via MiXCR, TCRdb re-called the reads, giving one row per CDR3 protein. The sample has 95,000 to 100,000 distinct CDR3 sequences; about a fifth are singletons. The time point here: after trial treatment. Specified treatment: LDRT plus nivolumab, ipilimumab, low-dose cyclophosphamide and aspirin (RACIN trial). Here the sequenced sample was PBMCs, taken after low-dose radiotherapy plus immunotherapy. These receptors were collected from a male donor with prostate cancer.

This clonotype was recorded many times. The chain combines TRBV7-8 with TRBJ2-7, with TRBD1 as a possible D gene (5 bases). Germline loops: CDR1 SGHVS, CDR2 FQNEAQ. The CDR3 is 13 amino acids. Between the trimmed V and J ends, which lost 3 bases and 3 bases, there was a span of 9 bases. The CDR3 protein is CASSFGASYEQYF. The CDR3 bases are TGTGCCAGCAGCTTTGGGGCTAGCTACGAGCAGTACTTC.

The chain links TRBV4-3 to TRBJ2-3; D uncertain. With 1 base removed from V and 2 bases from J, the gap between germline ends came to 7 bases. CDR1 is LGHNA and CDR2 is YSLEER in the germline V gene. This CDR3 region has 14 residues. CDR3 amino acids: CASSQVSLTDTQYF. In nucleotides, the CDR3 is TGCGCCAGCAGCCAAGTATCCCTCACAGATACGCAGTATTTT.

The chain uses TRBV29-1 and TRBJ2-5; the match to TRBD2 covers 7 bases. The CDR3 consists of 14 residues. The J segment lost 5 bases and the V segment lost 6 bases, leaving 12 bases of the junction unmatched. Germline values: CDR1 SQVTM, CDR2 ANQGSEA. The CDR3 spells CSVSHNPGGETQYF. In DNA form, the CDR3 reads TGCAGCGTCTCCCATAATCCCGGGGGGGAGACCCAGTACTTC.

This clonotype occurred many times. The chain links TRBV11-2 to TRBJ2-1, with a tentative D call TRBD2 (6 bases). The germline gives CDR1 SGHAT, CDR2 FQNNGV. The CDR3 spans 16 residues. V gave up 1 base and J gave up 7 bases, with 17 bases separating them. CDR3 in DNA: TGTGCCAGCAGCTTAGGGTGGATGGGGGGTAGGAATGAGCAGTTCTTC. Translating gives CASSLGWMGGRNEQFF.

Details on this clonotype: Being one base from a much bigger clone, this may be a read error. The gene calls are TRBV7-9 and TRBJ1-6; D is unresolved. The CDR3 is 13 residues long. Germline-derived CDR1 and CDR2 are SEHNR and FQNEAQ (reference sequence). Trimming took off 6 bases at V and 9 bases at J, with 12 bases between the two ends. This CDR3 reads CASRACLGSPLHF. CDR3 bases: TGTGCCAGCAGGGCATGCTTGGGTTCACCCCTCCACTTT.

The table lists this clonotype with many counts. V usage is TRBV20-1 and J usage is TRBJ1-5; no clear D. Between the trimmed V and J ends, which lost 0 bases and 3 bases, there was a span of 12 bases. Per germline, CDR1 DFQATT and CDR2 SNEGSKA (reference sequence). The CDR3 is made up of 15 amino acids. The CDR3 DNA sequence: TGCAGTGCTAGAGATCTTGCAGGTTCCAATCAGCCCCAGCATTTT. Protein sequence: CSARDLAGSNQPQHF.

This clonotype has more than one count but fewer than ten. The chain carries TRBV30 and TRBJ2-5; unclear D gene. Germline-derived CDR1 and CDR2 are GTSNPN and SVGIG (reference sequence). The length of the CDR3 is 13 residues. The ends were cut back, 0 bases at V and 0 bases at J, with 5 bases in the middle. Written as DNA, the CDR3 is TGTGCCTGGAGTGTACAATACCAAGAGACCCAGTACTTC. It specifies CAWSVQYQETQYF.

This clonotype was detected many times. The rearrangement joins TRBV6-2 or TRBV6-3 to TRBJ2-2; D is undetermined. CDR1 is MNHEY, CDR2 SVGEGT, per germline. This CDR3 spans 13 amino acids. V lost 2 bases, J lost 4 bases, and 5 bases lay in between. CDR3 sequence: CASSYRVTGELFF. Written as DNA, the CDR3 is TGTGCCAGCAGTTACAGGGTCACCGGGGAGCTGTTTTTT.

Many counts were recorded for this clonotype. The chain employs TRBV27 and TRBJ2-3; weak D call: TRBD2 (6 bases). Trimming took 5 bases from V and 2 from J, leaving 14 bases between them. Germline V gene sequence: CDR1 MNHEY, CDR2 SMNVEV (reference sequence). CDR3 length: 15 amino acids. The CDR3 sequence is CASSTPGETTDTQYF. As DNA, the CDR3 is TGTGCCAGCAGTACCCCGGGGGAAACCACAGATACGCAGTATTTT.

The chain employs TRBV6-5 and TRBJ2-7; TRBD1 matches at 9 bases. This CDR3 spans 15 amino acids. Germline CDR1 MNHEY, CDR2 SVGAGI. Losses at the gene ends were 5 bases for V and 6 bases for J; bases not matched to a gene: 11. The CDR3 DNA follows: TGTGCCAGCAGTGAACCTGGGACAGGGATTAGCGAGCAGTACTTC. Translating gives CASSEPGTGISEQYF.

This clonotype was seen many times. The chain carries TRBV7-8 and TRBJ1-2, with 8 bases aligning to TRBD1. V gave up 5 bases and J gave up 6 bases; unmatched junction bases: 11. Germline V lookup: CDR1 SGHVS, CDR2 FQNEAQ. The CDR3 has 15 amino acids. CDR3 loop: CASSPAGQAVNGYTF. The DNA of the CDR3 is TGTGCCAGCAGCCCCGCGGGACAGGCGGTAAATGGCTACACCTTC.

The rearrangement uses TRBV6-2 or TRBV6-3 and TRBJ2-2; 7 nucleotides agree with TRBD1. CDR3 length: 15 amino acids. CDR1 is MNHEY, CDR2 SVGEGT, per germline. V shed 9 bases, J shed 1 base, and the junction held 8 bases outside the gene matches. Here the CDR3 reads CASLGTVQNTGELFF. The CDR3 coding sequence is TGTGCCAGTCTCGGGACAGTACAGAACACCGGGGAGCTGTTTTTT.

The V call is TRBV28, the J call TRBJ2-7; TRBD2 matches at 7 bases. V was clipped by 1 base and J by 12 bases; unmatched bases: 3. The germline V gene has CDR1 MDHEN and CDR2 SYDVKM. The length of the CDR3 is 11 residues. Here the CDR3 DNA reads TGTGCCAGCAGTTTATCCGGGGGGAGGTACTTC. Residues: CASSLSGGRYF.

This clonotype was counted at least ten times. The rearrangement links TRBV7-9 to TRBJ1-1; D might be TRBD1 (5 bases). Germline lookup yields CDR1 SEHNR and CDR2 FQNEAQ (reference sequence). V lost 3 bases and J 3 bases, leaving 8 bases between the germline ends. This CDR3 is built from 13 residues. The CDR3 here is CASSFAGDTEAFF. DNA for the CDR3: TGTGCCAGCAGCTTCGCGGGGGACACTGAAGCTTTCTTT.

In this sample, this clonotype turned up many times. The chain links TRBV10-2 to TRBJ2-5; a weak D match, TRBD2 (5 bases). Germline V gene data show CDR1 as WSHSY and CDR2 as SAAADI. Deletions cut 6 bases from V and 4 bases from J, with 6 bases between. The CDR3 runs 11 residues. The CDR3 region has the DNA TGCGCCAGCAGGCGGGTAGAGACCCAGTACTTC. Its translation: CASRRVETQYF.

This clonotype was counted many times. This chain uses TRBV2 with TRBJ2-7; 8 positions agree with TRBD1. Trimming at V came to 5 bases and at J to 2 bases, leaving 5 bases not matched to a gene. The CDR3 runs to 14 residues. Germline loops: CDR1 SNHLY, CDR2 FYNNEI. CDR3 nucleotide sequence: TGTGCCAGCAGTTCAGGGGGCTACACCTACGAGCAGTACTTC. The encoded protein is CASSSGGYTYEQYF. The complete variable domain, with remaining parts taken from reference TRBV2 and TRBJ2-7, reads EPEVTQTPSHQVTQMGQEVILRCVPISNHLYFYWYRQILGQKVEFLVSFYNNEISEKSEIFDDQFSVERPDGSNFTLKIRSTKLEDSAMYFCASSSGGYTYEQYFGPGTRLTVT.

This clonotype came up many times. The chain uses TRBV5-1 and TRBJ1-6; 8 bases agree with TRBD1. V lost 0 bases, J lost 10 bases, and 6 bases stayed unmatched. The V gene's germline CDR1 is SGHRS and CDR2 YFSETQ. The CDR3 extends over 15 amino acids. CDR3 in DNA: TGCGCCAGCAGCTTGGCCGGACAGGGCGAATCACCCCTCCACTTT. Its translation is CASSLAGQGESPLHF.

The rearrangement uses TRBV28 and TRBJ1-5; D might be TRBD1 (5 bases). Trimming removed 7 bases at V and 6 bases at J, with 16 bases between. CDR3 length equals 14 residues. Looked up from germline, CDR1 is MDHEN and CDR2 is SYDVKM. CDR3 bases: TGTGCCAGCACCCCCGGGTGGGGCCGTCAGCCCCAGCATTTT. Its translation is CASTPGWGRQPQHF.

CDR3 sequence (DNA): TGTGCCACCGACACCCAGGGGCTTGGAAACATTCAGTACTTC. It yields the protein CATDTQGLGNIQYF. This chain connects TRBV6-1 to TRBJ2-4, with D perhaps TRBD1 (6 bases). V lost 10 bases and J lost 6, with 19 bases in between. The length of the CDR3 is 14 residues. Germline V gene data show CDR1 as MNHNS and CDR2 as SASEGT.

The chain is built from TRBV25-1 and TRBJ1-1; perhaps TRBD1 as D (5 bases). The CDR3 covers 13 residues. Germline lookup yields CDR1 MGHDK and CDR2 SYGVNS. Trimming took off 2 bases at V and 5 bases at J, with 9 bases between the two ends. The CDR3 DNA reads TGTGCCAGCAGTGAAGACAGTCGGACTGAAGCTTTCTTT. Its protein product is CASSEDSRTEAFF.

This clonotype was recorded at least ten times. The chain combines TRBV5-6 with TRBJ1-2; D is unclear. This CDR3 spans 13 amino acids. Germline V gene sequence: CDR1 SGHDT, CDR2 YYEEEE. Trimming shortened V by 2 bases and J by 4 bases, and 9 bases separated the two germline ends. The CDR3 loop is CASSLGLRYGYTF. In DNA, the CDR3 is TGTGCCAGCAGCTTAGGGTTGCGCTATGGCTACACCTTC.

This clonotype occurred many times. The CDR3 here is CASSEVSPNTDTQYF. The CDR3 DNA sequence: TGTGCCAGCAGTGAAGTCTCCCCGAACACAGATACGCAGTATTTT. The V call is TRBV2, the J call TRBJ2-3; no firm D call. Germline V CDR1 and CDR2: SNHLY, FYNNEI. This CDR3 is 15 amino acids long. V lost 1 base and J lost 2, with 10 bases in between.

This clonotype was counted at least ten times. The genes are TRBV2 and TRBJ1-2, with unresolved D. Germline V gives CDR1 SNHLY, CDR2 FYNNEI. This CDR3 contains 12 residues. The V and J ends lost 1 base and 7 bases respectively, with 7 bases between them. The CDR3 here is CASSEVIGGYTF. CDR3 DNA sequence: TGTGCCAGCAGTGAAGTCATTGGTGGCTACACCTTC.

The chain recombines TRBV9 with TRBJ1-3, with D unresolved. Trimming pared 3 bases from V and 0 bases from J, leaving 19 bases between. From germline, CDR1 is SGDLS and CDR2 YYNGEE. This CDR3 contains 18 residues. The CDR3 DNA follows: TGTGCCAGCAGCGGAGGAGCCGACCGCGCCTTCTCTGGAAACACCATATATTTT. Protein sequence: CASSGGADRAFSGNTIYF.

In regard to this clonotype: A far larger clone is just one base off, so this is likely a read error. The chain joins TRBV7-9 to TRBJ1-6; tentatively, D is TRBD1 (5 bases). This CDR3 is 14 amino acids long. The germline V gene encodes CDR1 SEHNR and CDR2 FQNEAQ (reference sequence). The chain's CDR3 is CTSSKGLHNSPLHF. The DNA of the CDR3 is TGTACCAGCAGCAAGGGACTGCATAATTCACCCCTCCACTTT.

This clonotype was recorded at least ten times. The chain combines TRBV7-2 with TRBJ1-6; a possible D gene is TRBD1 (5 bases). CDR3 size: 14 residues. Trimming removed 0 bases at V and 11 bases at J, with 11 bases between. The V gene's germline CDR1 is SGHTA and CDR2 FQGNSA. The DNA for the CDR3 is TGTGCCAGCAGCTTAGCCCTCTTGGGGGCACCCCTCCACTTT. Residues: CASSLALLGAPLHF.

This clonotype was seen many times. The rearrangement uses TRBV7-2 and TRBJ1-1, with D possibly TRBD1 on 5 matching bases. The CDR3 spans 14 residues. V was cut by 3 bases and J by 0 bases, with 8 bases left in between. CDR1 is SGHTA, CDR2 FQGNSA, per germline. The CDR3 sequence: CASSFDRLNTEAFF. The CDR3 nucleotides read TGTGCCAGCAGCTTCGACAGACTGAACACTGAAGCTTTCTTT.

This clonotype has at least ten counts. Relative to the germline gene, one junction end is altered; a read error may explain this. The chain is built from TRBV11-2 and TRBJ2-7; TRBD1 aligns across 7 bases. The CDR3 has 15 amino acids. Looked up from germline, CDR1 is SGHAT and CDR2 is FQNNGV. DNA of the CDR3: TGTGCCAGCAGTTTAGACAGGGTAGCAGGCTACGAGCAGTACTTC. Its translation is CASSLDRVAGYEQYF.

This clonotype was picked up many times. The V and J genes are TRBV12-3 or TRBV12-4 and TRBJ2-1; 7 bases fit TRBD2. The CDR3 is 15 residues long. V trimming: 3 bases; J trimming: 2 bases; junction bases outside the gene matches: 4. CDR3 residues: CASSFGGRPYNEQFF. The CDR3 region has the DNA TGTGCCAGCAGTTTCGGCGGGAGACCCTACAATGAGCAGTTCTTC.

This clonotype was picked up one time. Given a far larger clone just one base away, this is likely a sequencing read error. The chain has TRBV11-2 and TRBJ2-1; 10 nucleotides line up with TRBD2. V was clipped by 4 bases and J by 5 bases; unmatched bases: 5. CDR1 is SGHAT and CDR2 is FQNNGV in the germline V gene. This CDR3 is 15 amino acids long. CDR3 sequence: CASSSRTSGHNEQFF. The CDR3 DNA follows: TGTGCCAGCAGCTCTCGGACTAGCGGACACAATGAGCAGTTCTTC. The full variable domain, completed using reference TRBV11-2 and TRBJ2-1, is EAGVAQSPRYKIIEKRQSVAFWCNPISGHATLYWYQQILGQGPKLLIQFQNNGVVDDSQLPKDRFSAERLKGVDSTLKIQPAKLEDSAVYLCASSSRTSGHNEQFFGPGTRLTVL.